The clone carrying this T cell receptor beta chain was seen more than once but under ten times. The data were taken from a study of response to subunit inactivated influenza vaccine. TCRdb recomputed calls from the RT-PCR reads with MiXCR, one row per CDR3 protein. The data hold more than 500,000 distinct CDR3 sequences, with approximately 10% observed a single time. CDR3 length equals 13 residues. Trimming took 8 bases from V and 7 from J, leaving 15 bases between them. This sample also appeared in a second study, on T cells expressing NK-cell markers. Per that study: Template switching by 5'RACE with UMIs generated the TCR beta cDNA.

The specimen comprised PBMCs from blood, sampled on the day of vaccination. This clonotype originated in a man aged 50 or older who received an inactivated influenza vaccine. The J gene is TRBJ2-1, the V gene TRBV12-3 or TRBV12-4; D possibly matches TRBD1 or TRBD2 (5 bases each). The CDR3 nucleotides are TGTGCCAGCGGACGGCTGGGGGAGAATGAGCAGTTCTTC. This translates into CASGRLGENEQFF.